What follows are 32 T cell receptor beta chains derived from one specimen sequenced in a study of technical replicates of blood from a few donors. Sequencing used immunoSEQ multiplex PCR; TCRdb keeps in-frame clones, though not all of them. The sample yields roughly 100,000 clones, over 90% seen once. Sequenced input: T cells isolated from PBMCs. The receptors derive from a human donor in good health.

This rearrangement joins TRBV28 to TRBJ1-1; tentative D call: TRBD1 (5 bases). The germline V and J ends were trimmed by 5 bases and 0 bases, with 10 bases remaining between them. Germline V CDR1 and CDR2: MDHEN, SYDVKM. The CDR3 is 14 residues long. Written as DNA, the CDR3 is TGTGCCAGCAGTAAAGGACAATTGAACACTGAAGCTTTCTTT. Amino acids: CASSKGQLNTEAFF.

The chain carries TRBV19 and TRBJ1-1, with D hard to call. This CDR3 spans 13 amino acids. The germline V gene has CDR1 LNHDA and CDR2 SQIVND (reference sequence). V was cut by 1 base and J by 8 bases, with 11 bases left in between. In nucleotides, the CDR3 is TGTGCCAGTAGTATAGTTCGAGAATCCGAAGCTTTCTTT. Translation gives CASSIVRESEAFF.

The genes are TRBV7-3 and TRBJ2-3, with TRBD2 identical over 7 bases. The CDR3 contains 16 residues. CDR1 and CDR2 (germline): SGHTA, FQGTGA. Trimming cost V 5 bases and J 5 bases; bases outside gene matches: 13. The CDR3 nucleotides are TGTGCCAGCAGCCGAACCCAAGGGGAGGGCGAAGATACGCAGTATTTT. Translating it yields CASSRTQGEGEDTQYF.

The V call is TRBV7-3, the J call TRBJ1-2; 9 nucleotides agree with TRBD1. V lost 5 bases, J lost 8 bases, and 6 bases stayed unmatched. This CDR3 region has 13 residues. In germline, CDR1 is SGHTA, CDR2 FQGTGA. CDR3 amino acids: CASSAGQGGGYTF. The CDR3 DNA is TGTGCCAGCAGCGCGGGACAGGGTGGAGGCTACACCTTC.

The rearrangement uses TRBV5-5 and TRBJ2-1; 7 nucleotides line up with TRBD2. CDR1 SGHKS and CDR2 YYEKEE come from the germline V gene (reference sequence). J was trimmed by 0 bases and V by 7 bases; bases with no gene match: 7. The CDR3 loop spans 15 amino acids. CDR3 bases: TGTGCCAGCGGGGGGGGAACTAGCTCCTACAATGAGCAGTTCTTC. It is translated as CASGGGTSSYNEQFF.

V and J are TRBV6-5 and TRBJ2-4, with a tentative D call TRBD1 (5 bases). The CDR3 length is 11 residues. The germline V and J ends were trimmed by 6 bases and 7 bases, with 7 bases remaining between them. From germline, CDR1 is MNHEY and CDR2 SVGAGI. In DNA, the CDR3 is TGTGCCAGCAGCAGACAGAACATTCAGTACTTC. Translation: CASSRQNIQYF.

V usage is TRBV6-1 and J usage is TRBJ1-3, with D uncertain. V gave up 8 bases and J gave up 1 base, with 6 bases separating them. The V gene's germline CDR1 is MNHNS and CDR2 SASEGT. The CDR3 is 12 residues long. The CDR3 DNA follows: TGTGCCAGCCGTTCGTCTGGAAACACCATATATTTT. Its protein product is CASRSSGNTIYF.

The V and J genes are TRBV19 and TRBJ2-2; TRBD2 matches 10 bases. The V gene's germline CDR1 is LNHDA and CDR2 SQIVND (reference sequence). V was clipped by 4 bases and J by 14 bases; unmatched bases: 7. The CDR3 loop spans 13 amino acids. CDR3 protein: CASSTSGRGGLFF. The CDR3 DNA is TGTGCCAGTAGTACAAGCGGGAGGGGGGGTCTGTTTTTT.

CDR3 sequence: CASSDRALQDEQYF. The CDR3 bases are TGTGCCAGCAGTGACAGGGCTTTACAAGACGAGCAGTACTTC. The chain recombines TRBV2 with TRBJ2-7; D is possibly TRBD1 (5 bases). Germline values: CDR1 SNHLY, CDR2 FYNNEI. The CDR3 runs 14 residues. V lost 3 bases and J 5 bases, leaving 14 bases between the germline ends.

The rearrangement joins TRBV15 to TRBJ2-7; D unclear. The length of the CDR3 is 14 residues. The V gene's germline CDR1 is LNHNV and CDR2 YYDKDF (reference sequence). V lost 7 bases, J lost 6 bases, and 19 bases lay in between. Here the CDR3 DNA reads TGTGCCACCACGAAGGATAGGAGACTCTCCGAGCAGTACTTC. Residues: CATTKDRRLSEQYF. Looking up the rest from reference TRBV15 and TRBJ2-7 gives the full variable domain: DAMVIQNPRYQVTQFGKPVTLSCSQTLNHNVMYWYQQKSSQAPKLLFHYYDKDFNNEADTPDNFQSRRPNTSFCFLDIRSPGLGDTAMYLCATTKDRRLSEQYFGPGTRLTVT.

The chain combines TRBV5-6 with TRBJ2-7; a possible D gene is TRBD1 (6 bases). The germline gives CDR1 SGHDT, CDR2 YYEEEE. Trimming took off 1 base at V and 3 bases at J, with 11 bases between the two ends. CDR3 length equals 14 residues. The CDR3 sequence: CASSLQDSYYEQYF. CDR3 coding DNA: TGTGCCAGCAGCTTGCAGGACAGCTACTACGAGCAGTACTTC.

The rearrangement joins TRBV9 to TRBJ2-7; 8 nucleotides agree with TRBD2. Germline trimming cut 4 bases from V and 2 bases from J; bases unmatched to any gene: 5. From germline, CDR1 is SGDLS and CDR2 YYNGEE. The CDR3 has 14 amino acids. Here the CDR3 reads CASSKSGSAYEQYF. The CDR3 nucleotides read TGTGCCAGCAGCAAAAGCGGGAGTGCCTACGAGCAGTACTTC.

The chain links TRBV7-2 to TRBJ2-6; 10 bases agree with TRBD1. J lost 1 base, V lost 5 bases, and 5 bases had no gene match. CDR1 is SGHTA and CDR2 is FQGNSA in the germline V gene. This CDR3 is 17 amino acids long. The CDR3 coding sequence is TGTGCCAGCAGCCCGGGGACAGGGGTTTCTGGGGCCAACGTCCTGACTTTC. Protein sequence: CASSPGTGVSGANVLTF.

The chain recombines TRBV7-9 with TRBJ1-4; no definite D call. The CDR3 consists of 17 residues. Germline V gene lookup returns CDR1 SEHNR and CDR2 FQNEAQ (reference sequence). The V gene lost 3 bases and the J gene lost 4 bases, with 18 bases spanning the gap. CDR3: CASSFKWETRLNEKLFF. In nucleotides, the CDR3 is TGTGCCAGCAGCTTTAAGTGGGAGACAAGACTTAATGAAAAACTGTTTTTT.

This chain joins TRBV10-3 and TRBJ1-3; no definite D call. The V and J ends lost 5 bases and 2 bases respectively, with 13 bases between them. In germline, CDR1 is ENHRY, CDR2 SYGVKD. The CDR3 has 15 amino acids. The DNA of the CDR3 is TGTGCCATCAGTAAGAGCGGAGATACTGGAAACACCATATATTTT. Amino acid sequence: CAISKSGDTGNTIYF.

This sequence joins TRBV6-5 and TRBJ1-2; 7 bases are shared with TRBD1. The germline CDR1 and CDR2 sequences are MNHEY and SVGAGI. The CDR3 consists of 15 residues. The V segment lost 0 bases and the J segment 8 bases; nucleotides outside the gene matches: 9. The DNA for the CDR3 is TGTGCCAGCAGTTACTCGACCACAGGGGTGGGGGGCTACACCTTC. As protein: CASSYSTTGVGGYTF.

The chain uses TRBV11-3 and TRBJ1-2; 7 bases map to TRBD1. This CDR3 contains 14 residues. Germline loops: CDR1 SGHNT, CDR2 YENEEA. V gave up 1 base and J gave up 5 bases; unmatched junction bases: 4. CDR3 DNA sequence: TGTGCCAGCAGCTTAGGGACAGGCTATTATGGCTACACCTTC. It yields the protein CASSLGTGYYGYTF.

The rearrangement uses TRBV19 and TRBJ1-5, with D perhaps matching TRBD1 (5 bases). V dropped 0 bases and J dropped 2 bases, with 17 bases sitting between them. Germline CDR1 reads LNHDA; CDR2 reads SQIVND (reference sequence). This CDR3 contains 18 residues. The chain's CDR3 is CASSIDPGKKLGNQPQHF. The CDR3 bases are TGTGCCAGTAGTATAGATCCAGGGAAAAAATTAGGCAATCAGCCCCAGCATTTT.

The chain carries TRBV7-8 and TRBJ2-1; 7 bases align to TRBD2. Germline CDR1 reads SGHVS; CDR2 reads FQNEAQ. This CDR3 is built from 16 residues. Trimming took 1 base from V and 2 from J; bases not matched to a gene: 5. The CDR3, as DNA: TGTGCCAGCAGCTTAGTTGGCGGGAGCGCCTACAATGAGCAGTTCTTC. As protein: CASSLVGGSAYNEQFF.

In this sample, this clone turned up once. In nucleotides, the CDR3 is TGCGCCAGCAGCCAAGACCGGTTAGGGGGGGAAGAGACCCAGTACTTC. It specifies CASSQDRLGGEETQYF. V usage is TRBV4-3 and J usage is TRBJ2-5; the D gene is possibly TRBD2 (7 bases). The CDR3 has 16 residues. Germline V gene data show CDR1 as LGHNA and CDR2 as YSLEER. Trimming shortened V by 0 bases and J by 3 bases, and 14 bases separated the two germline ends.

The genes are TRBV7-3 and TRBJ2-5; D is perhaps TRBD1 (6 bases). The V end was cut by 6 bases, the J end by 5 bases, with 10 bases between. From germline, CDR1 is SGHTA and CDR2 FQGTGA. The CDR3 runs to 12 residues. CDR3 in amino acids: CASSQTGETQYF. CDR3 DNA: TGTGCCAGCAGTCAAACAGGGGAGACCCAGTACTTC.

The rearrangement links TRBV5-1 to TRBJ2-3; D is unclear. V was trimmed by 0 bases and J by 5 bases, leaving 10 bases between them. Germline-derived CDR1 and CDR2 are SGHRS and YFSETQ. The CDR3 is 14 residues long. In DNA, the CDR3 is TGCGCCAGCAGCTTGGACTTAAATAGAGATACGCAGTATTTT. This gives the protein CASSLDLNRDTQYF.

The chain is built from TRBV10-3 and TRBJ2-7, with 11 bases that match TRBD1. CDR3 length: 15 amino acids. The germline V gene encodes CDR1 ENHRY and CDR2 SYGVKD. After removal of 4 bases from V and 4 bases from J, the junction contained 6 bases not matched to a gene. CDR3 nucleotides: TGTGCCATCAGTGGTGGACAGGGGGCTCCGTACGAGCAGTACTTC. Translating gives CAISGGQGAPYEQYF.

J is TRBJ2-3 and V is TRBV6-1, with D possibly being TRBD2 (6 bases). The CDR3 runs 16 residues. V shed 1 base and J shed 2 bases, with 13 bases lying between them. Germline values: CDR1 MNHNS, CDR2 SASEGT. CDR3 DNA sequence: TGTGCCAGCAGTGAAGTGGGGGGTCCGGACACAGATACGCAGTATTTT. Translating gives CASSEVGGPDTDTQYF.

The chain recombines TRBV5-1 with TRBJ2-1; 15 bases are shared with TRBD2. V dropped 8 bases and J dropped 7; count of bases not matched to a gene: 7. Per germline, CDR1 SGHRS and CDR2 YFSETQ. The CDR3 runs to 15 residues. CDR3 protein: CASQGLAGGFNEQFF. In DNA, the CDR3 is TGCGCCAGTCAGGGACTAGCGGGAGGTTTTAATGAGCAGTTCTTC.

Only a few counts were recorded for this clone. V and J are TRBV7-2 and TRBJ1-1; possibly TRBD1 for D (5 bases). This CDR3 has 15 amino acids. V was shortened by 5 bases and J by 5 bases, with 18 bases between the two germline ends. Germline values: CDR1 SGHTA, CDR2 FQGNSA. CDR3 in DNA: TGTGCCAGCAGCGCGACAGAAATGCGAAGTACTGAAGCTTTCTTT. Amino acid sequence: CASSATEMRSTEAFF.

The V gene is TRBV5-5, the J gene TRBJ2-7; tentatively, D is TRBD2 (5 bases). This CDR3 region has 16 residues. Trimming removed 0 bases from V and 6 bases from J, with 19 bases in between. Germline V gives CDR1 SGHKS, CDR2 YYEKEE (reference sequence). CDR3 sequence (DNA): TGTGCCAGCAGCTTGGCCGCTGACTATGTAGTGGGCGAGCAGTACTTC. This encodes CASSLAADYVVGEQYF.

The chain combines TRBV5-6 with TRBJ2-1, with 8 bases identical to TRBD2. Germline loops: CDR1 SGHDT, CDR2 YYEEEE. V lost 0 bases and J lost 0; bases outside the gene matches: 8. The CDR3 contains 18 residues. This CDR3 is CASSLGWSGSYSYNEQFF. CDR3 nucleotide sequence: TGTGCCAGCAGCTTGGGGTGGAGCGGGAGCTACTCCTACAATGAGCAGTTCTTC.

CDR3 coding DNA: TGTGCCTGGGGCAGGGCGGTCGGGGAGCTGTTTTTT. This gives the protein CAWGRAVGELFF. V is TRBV30 and J is TRBJ2-2; D may be TRBD1 (5 bases). CDR3 length: 12 amino acids. V dropped 5 bases and J dropped 7 bases, with 11 bases sitting between them. Germline V gene sequence: CDR1 GTSNPN, CDR2 SVGIG (reference sequence).

The chain joins TRBV4-3 to TRBJ2-2; a possible D gene is TRBD2 (5 bases). CDR1 and CDR2 from the germline V gene are LGHNA and YSLEER. With 2 bases removed from V and 3 bases from J, the gap between germline ends came to 13 bases. This CDR3 spans 16 amino acids. For the CDR3, the DNA is TGCGCCAGCAGCCAATATTCTGTGGGAGACACCGGGGAGCTGTTTTTT. Amino acids: CASSQYSVGDTGELFF.

The gene calls are TRBV5-1 and TRBJ2-7; 7 bases match TRBD1. The trim removed 3 bases at V and 2 bases at J, leaving 2 bases unmatched. The CDR3 totals 13 residues. The germline V gene encodes CDR1 SGHRS and CDR2 YFSETQ. CDR3 sequence: CASSSGQPYEQYF. The CDR3 DNA follows: TGCGCCAGCAGCTCGGGACAGCCCTACGAGCAGTACTTC.

V and J are TRBV4-3 and TRBJ1-2, with no clear D. The V gene's germline CDR1 is LGHNA and CDR2 YSLEER. The CDR3 is 12 residues long. Trimming took 7 bases from V and 7 from J, leaving 13 bases between them. CDR3 in amino acids: CASTNGGGGYTF. In nucleotides, the CDR3 is TGCGCCAGCACTAACGGAGGCGGTGGCTACACCTTC.